This T cell receptor (beta chain) was recorded in a study of blood T cell repertoires in COVID-19 (dated by TCRdb to the early 2020s). Regarding the complete study: Samples covering the acute and convalescent phases of COVID-19 were provided by collaborators in the United States, Italy and Spain. The prospective study material was composed of cDNA or gDNA derived from T cells, B-cell-depleted T cells, or PBMCs. Deeply sampled blood TCRbeta repertoires from subjects exposed to, actively infected with, or recovered from COVID-19 were included in the dataset. The repertoires were released in a freely available public database meant as a resource for research on the immune response to SARS-CoV-2. Samples came from the ongoing ImmuneRACE study (first 160 participants) plus 1,254 subjects from 6 global collaborators. A de-identified subject ID, COVID-19 status, age in years and sex were almost always included in the sample metadata. HLA class I and class II types, where available, came from metadata supplied by the sample provider rather than from assay-based typing. The research as a whole found: Clinical and demographic metadata were provided uncurated, with the amount varying by source and participant.

The germline V gene sets CDR1 to MNHNS and CDR2 to SASEGT. V loses 2 bases at its end and J loses 11 bases; junction bases beyond the gene matches: 16. Reading from cysteine to phenylalanine, the CDR3 counts 17 amino acids. Only the CDR3 portion is preserved as DNA: 51 bases, with reading frame beginning at the first base. The immunoSEQ Assay, a bias-controlled multiplex PCR, was used to amplify TCRbeta CDR3 regions from genomic DNA. The published analysis was carried out like this. The number of nucleated cells in each sample was estimated by amplification of reference gene primers within the assay. To quantify the absolute abundance of each unique TCRbeta CDR3 rearrangement, sequence reads were collapsed and filtered. For each sample, productive Simpson clonality was calculated as the square root of Simpson's diversity index across productive rearrangements. TCRdb limited this immuneACCESS table to in-frame rearrangements with V and J called. A share of clones is missing; checked studies link under half to unresolved V genes, and the rest is unexplained. That table furnishes V, J and clone size, whereas the DNA furnished D and trimming. The sample profile shows around 70,000 clones; 75% to 85% of them were found once. 20% of the sample goes to the ten largest clones.

The collaborating institutions used their own protocols to collect whole blood in K2EDTA tubes. For TCRbeta analysis, collaborator samples were shipped as frozen whole blood, as isolated PBMCs, or as DNA extracted from either sample type. For this clone: It has no known antigen specificity. No quality values exist for individual bases; no much larger clone is one base distant.

The sequencing sample was made of peripheral blood. Here the chain combines TRBV6-1 and TRBJ1-5; TRBD1 fits 9 bases in the junction. This receptor was obtained from an older woman with acute or convalescent COVID-19. The nucleotide sequence reads TGTGCCAGCAGTGAATCTCTTTTGTGGGGACAGGGTGCGGCCCAGCATTTT. It translates as CASSESLLWGQGAAQHF.